This T cell receptor beta chain is drawn from a study of PD-1 blockade in classical Hodgkin lymphoma. Background on the study: Patients had nivolumab dosed at 3 mg/kg, delivered intravenously every 2 weeks.

With no exception, relapse followed autologous stem cell transplantation in all patients, and brentuximab vedotin exposure varied. Study conclusions and caveats: Reports indicated that newly diagnosed patients had lower baseline TCR diversity than healthy donors did.

Comments on this clone: Its specificity is not known.

This table comes from immunoSEQ multiplex PCR, and its TCRdb copy is limited to in-frame clones, with some not included. The repertoire holds some 95,000 clones, with nearly 90% as singletons. The material sequenced was peripheral blood mononuclear cells (PBMCs), taken before the second cycle of nivolumab. The clonotype originates from a human donor with classical Hodgkin lymphoma.

The CDR3 here is CASSLLVGDYGYTF. CDR3 nucleotide sequence: TGTGCCAGCAGTTTGTTGGTCGGGGACTATGGCTACACCTTC. The chain combines TRBV28 with TRBJ1-2, with D uncertain. Per the germline V gene, CDR1 is MDHEN and CDR2 is SYDVKM. The CDR3 is 14 residues long. V lost 3 bases to trimming and J lost 3 bases, with 11 bases between them.